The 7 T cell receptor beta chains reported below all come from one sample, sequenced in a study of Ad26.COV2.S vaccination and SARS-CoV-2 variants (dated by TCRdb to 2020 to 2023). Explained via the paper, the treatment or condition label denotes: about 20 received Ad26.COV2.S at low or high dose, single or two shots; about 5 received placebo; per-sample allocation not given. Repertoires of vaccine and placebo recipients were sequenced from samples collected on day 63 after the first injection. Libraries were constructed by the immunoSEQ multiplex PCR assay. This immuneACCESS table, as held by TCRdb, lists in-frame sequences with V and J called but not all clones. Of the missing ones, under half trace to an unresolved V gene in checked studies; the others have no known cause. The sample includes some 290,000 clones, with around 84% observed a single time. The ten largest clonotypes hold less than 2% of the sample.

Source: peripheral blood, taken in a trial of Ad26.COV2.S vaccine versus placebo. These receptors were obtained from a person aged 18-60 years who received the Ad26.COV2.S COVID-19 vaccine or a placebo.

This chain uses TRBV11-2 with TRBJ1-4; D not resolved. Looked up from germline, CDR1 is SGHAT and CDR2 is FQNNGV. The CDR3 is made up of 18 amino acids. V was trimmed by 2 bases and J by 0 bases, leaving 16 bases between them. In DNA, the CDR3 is TGTGCCAGCAGCTTATATCAGCTAAATGTTGCAACTAATGAAAAACTGTTTTTT. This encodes CASSLYQLNVATNEKLFF.

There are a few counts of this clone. This CDR3 is CASSPLAGVQNEQFF. In nucleotides, the CDR3 is TGTGCCAGCAGCCCACTAGCGGGGGTTCAGAATGAGCAGTTCTTC. The rearrangement joins TRBV14 to TRBJ2-1, with 11 positions matching TRBD2. The CDR3 contains 15 residues. V dropped 4 bases and J dropped 7; count of bases not matched to a gene: 6. The germline V gene has CDR1 SGHDN and CDR2 FVKESK.

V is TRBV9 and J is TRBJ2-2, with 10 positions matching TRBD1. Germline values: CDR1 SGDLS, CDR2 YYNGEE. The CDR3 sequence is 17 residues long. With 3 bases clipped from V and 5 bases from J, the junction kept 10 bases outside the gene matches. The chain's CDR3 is CASSAPRGQGGTGELFF. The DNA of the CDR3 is TGTGCCAGCAGCGCCCCGCGTGGACAGGGGGGAACCGGGGAGCTGTTTTTT.

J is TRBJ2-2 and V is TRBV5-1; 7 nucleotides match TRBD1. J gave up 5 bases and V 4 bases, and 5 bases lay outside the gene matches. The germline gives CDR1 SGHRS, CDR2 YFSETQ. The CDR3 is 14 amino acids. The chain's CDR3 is CASSRGPGTGELFF. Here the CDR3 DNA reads TGCGCCAGCAGCAGGGGGCCGGGAACCGGGGAGCTGTTTTTT.

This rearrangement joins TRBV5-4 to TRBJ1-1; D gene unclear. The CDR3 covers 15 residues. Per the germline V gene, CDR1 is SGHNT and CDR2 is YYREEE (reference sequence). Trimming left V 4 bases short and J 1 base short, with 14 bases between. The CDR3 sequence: CASSPGGSANTEAFF. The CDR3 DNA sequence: TGTGCCAGCAGCCCTGGCGGATCAGCGAACACTGAAGCTTTCTTT. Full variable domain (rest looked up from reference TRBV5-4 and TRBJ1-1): ETGVTQSPTHLIKTRGQQVTLRCSSQSGHNTVSWYQQALGQGPQFIFQYYREEENGRGNFPPRFSGLQFPNYSSELNVNALELDDSALYLCASSPGGSANTEAFFGQGTRLTVV.

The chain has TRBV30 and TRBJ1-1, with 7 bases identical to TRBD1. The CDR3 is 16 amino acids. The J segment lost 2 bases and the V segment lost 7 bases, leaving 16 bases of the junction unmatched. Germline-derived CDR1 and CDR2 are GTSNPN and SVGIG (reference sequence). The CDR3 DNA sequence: TGTGCCTTTAACGACAGGGAAGGGCGGGTAAACACTGAAGCTTTCTTT. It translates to CAFNDREGRVNTEAFF.

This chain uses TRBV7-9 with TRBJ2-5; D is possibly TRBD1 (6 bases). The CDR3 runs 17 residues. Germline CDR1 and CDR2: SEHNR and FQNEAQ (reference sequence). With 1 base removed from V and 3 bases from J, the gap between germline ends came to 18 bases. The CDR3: CASSLVPLRPGEETQYF. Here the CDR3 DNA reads TGTGCCAGCAGCTTAGTACCTTTAAGGCCAGGGGAAGAGACCCAGTACTTC.